The next 14 T cell receptor beta chains were all read from a single sample in a study of cytomegalovirus exposure and HLA in healthy donors. PCR primers comprised 60 Vbeta and 13 Jbeta primers. Sequencing was performed with immunoSEQ multiplex PCR; in TCRdb, only in-frame clones are kept and a portion is missing. The listing contains approximately 61,000 clones. The sample comprised PBMCs. The receptors were gathered from a woman younger than 35 in good health and CMV-seronegative.

The chain has TRBV6-6 and TRBJ2-7; 9 nucleotides line up with TRBD1. J gave up 6 bases and V 5 bases, and 5 bases lay outside the gene matches. The CDR3 contains 13 residues. Per germline, CDR1 MNHNY and CDR2 SVGAGI (reference sequence). The CDR3 loop is CASSPQGASEQYF. CDR3 bases: TGTGCCAGCAGTCCACAGGGGGCAAGCGAGCAGTACTTC.

The genes are TRBV7-9 and TRBJ2-6; possibly TRBD2 for D (5 bases). Per germline, CDR1 SEHNR and CDR2 FQNEAQ (reference sequence). V was trimmed by 0 bases and J by 6 bases, leaving 12 bases between them. The CDR3 has 16 amino acids. The CDR3 sequence: CASSLAWIREANVLTF. The CDR3 DNA sequence: TGTGCCAGCAGCTTAGCGTGGATTCGGGAGGCCAACGTCCTGACTTTC.

The gene calls are TRBV6-5 and TRBJ1-1, with D perhaps matching TRBD1 (5 bases). The CDR3 covers 13 residues. CDR1 MNHEY and CDR2 SVGAGI come from the germline V gene. V was trimmed by 2 bases and J by 6 bases, leaving 10 bases between them. The CDR3 DNA sequence: TGTGCCAGCAGTTACGACAGTCAGGCTGAAGCTTTCTTT. This translates into CASSYDSQAEAFF.

The chain uses TRBV5-1 and TRBJ1-1; D remains unclear. CDR3 length: 13 amino acids. V lost 0 bases and J 4 bases, leaving 7 bases between the germline ends. Germline V gives CDR1 SGHRS, CDR2 YFSETQ. The CDR3 DNA is TGCGCCAGCAGCTTGGATCCGTCCACTGAAGCTTTCTTT. Its translation: CASSLDPSTEAFF.

This clone is called medium-sized based on its frequency. V gene TRBV6-4 combines with J gene TRBJ2-1; D might be TRBD2 (5 bases). This CDR3 spans 14 amino acids. Germline-derived CDR1 and CDR2 are MRHNA and SNTAGT. Trimming took 3 bases from V and 5 from J, leaving 11 bases between them. CDR3 sequence (DNA): TGTGCCAGCAGTGAGGGAGACGCCAACAATGAGCAGTTCTTC. It encodes CASSEGDANNEQFF.

The chain carries TRBV19 and TRBJ1-5; TRBD1 matches 7 bases. The CDR3 is 15 residues long. V shed 3 bases and J 4 bases; nucleotides not matched to a gene: 6. From germline, CDR1 is LNHDA and CDR2 SQIVND (reference sequence). In DNA form, the CDR3 reads TGTGCCAGTAGTATTGGGGCAGGGGGAAATCAGCCCCAGCATTTT. Its translation: CASSIGAGGNQPQHF.

The chain employs TRBV5-1 and TRBJ2-1; TRBD1 aligns across 8 bases. The CDR3 contains 15 residues. Per the germline V gene, CDR1 is SGHRS and CDR2 is YFSETQ. With V trimmed by 4 bases and J by 7 bases, 10 bases remained unmatched. CDR3 residues: CASSPRTGNRNEQFF. CDR3 nucleotide sequence: TGCGCCAGCAGCCCACGGACAGGGAATCGAAATGAGCAGTTCTTC.

The chain couples TRBV4-1 to TRBJ1-5, with 9 bases matching TRBD1. Germline CDR1 is MGHRA and CDR2 is YSYEKL. Trimming at V came to 1 base and at J to 4 bases, leaving 2 bases not matched to a gene. The CDR3 spans 15 residues. The CDR3: CASSQVGTGNQPQHF. The CDR3 region has the DNA TGCGCCAGCAGCCAAGTCGGGACAGGGAATCAGCCCCAGCATTTT.

The chain combines TRBV6-1 with TRBJ1-2, with 7 bases identical to TRBD1. V lost 0 bases to trimming and J lost 4 bases; unmatched junction nucleotides: 5. CDR3 length: 15 residues. Germline CDR1 is MNHNS and CDR2 is SASEGT. CDR3 DNA: TGTGCCAGCAGTGAAGCACAGGGGATAGGCTATGGCTACACCTTC. Translation: CASSEAQGIGYGYTF.

The J gene is TRBJ1-2, the V gene TRBV4-1; D is undetermined. V was clipped by 1 base and J by 5 bases, with 8 bases between them. The length of the CDR3 is 13 residues. Germline assignment: CDR1 MGHRA and CDR2 YSYEKL. The CDR3 coding sequence is TGCGCCAGCAGCCAAGGGGCCGTTTATGGCTACACCTTC. This translates into CASSQGAVYGYTF.

This chain joins TRBV7-9 and TRBJ1-1; D gene ambiguous. The CDR3 has 12 residues. The germline V gene has CDR1 SEHNR and CDR2 FQNEAQ (reference sequence). Trimming pared 1 base from V and 8 bases from J, leaving 8 bases between. The CDR3, as DNA: TGTGCCAGCAGCTTAGTCGGGTCAGAAGCTTTCTTT. Encoded protein: CASSLVGSEAFF.

The V and J genes are TRBV6-5 and TRBJ1-2; TRBD1 agrees at 12 bases. CDR1 and CDR2 from the germline V gene are MNHEY and SVGAGI. CDR3 size: 13 residues. With V trimmed by 6 bases and J by 8 bases, 4 bases remained unmatched. The chain's CDR3 is CASRPGTGGGYTF. Written as DNA, the CDR3 is TGTGCCAGCAGACCCGGGACAGGGGGCGGCTACACCTTC.

The chain links TRBV14 to TRBJ1-2; 12 bases map to TRBD1. V dropped 2 bases and J dropped 8; count of bases not matched to a gene: 6. Germline CDR1 is SGHDN and CDR2 is FVKESK. This CDR3 contains 15 residues. As DNA, the CDR3 is TGTGCCAGCAGCCAAAGCCCGGGACAGGGGGCCGGCTACACCTTC. Protein: CASSQSPGQGAGYTF.

The chain carries TRBV13 and TRBJ2-3; perhaps TRBD2 as D (6 bases). V shed 3 bases and J shed 5 bases, with 12 bases lying between them. Germline values: CDR1 PRHDT, CDR2 FYEKMQ (reference sequence). The CDR3 runs to 14 residues. The CDR3 DNA reads as TGTGCCAGCAGCTTGAGTAGCGGTAGAGATACGCAGTATTTT. Encoded protein: CASSLSSGRDTQYF.